The clone carrying this T cell receptor beta chain has a handful of counts. Antigen: not known. TCRdb re-called the RT-PCR reads through MiXCR, storing one row per CDR3 protein. The table has around 750,000 distinct CDR3 sequences, approximately 21% seen once. The CDR3 has 13 residues. Germline V CDR1 and CDR2: LGHNT, FRNRAP. Trimming pared 10 bases from V and 2 bases from J, leaving 13 bases between. This entry is derived from a study of response to subunit inactivated influenza vaccine. General study points: New T cells are recruited in small numbers by each seasonal influenza vaccination, according to the authors' suggestion.

The specimen was PBMCs from blood, collected roughly 5 days after vaccination. This clonotype was obtained from a man in his fifties or sixties who received an inactivated influenza vaccine. This rearrangement joins TRBV12-5 to TRBJ2-3; weak D call: TRBD2 (5 bases). The CDR3 DNA sequence: TGTGCTACAGCGGTCCACCCCACAGATACGCAGTATTTT. Residues: CATAVHPTDTQYF. Full variable domain (rest looked up from reference TRBV12-5 and TRBJ2-3): DARVTQTPRHKVTEMGQEVTMRCQPILGHNTVFWYRQTMMQGLELLAYFRNRAPLDDSGMPKDRFSAEMPDATLATLKIQPSEPRDSAVYFCATAVHPTDTQYFGPGTRLTVL.